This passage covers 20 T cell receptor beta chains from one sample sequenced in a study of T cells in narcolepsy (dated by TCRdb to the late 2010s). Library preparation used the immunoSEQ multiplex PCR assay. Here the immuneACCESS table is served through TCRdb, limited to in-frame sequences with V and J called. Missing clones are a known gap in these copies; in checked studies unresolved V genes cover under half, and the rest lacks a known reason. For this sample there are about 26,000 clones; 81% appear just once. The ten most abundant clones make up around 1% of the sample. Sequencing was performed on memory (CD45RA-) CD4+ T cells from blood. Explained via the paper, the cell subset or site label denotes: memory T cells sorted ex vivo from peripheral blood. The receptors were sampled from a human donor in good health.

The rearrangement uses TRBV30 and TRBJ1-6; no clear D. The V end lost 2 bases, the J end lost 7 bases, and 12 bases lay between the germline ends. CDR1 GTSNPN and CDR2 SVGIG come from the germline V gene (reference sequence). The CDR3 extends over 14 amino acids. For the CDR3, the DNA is TGTGCCTGGAGTACGGACGCAGGCAATTCACCCCTCCACTTT. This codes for CAWSTDAGNSPLHF.

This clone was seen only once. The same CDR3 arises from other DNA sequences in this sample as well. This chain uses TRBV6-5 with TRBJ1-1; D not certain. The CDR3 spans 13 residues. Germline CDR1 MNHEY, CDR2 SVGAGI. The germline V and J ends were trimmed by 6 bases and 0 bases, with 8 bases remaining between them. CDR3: CASRRGMNTEAFF. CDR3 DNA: TGTGCCAGCAGACGCGGCATGAACACTGAAGCTTTCTTT.

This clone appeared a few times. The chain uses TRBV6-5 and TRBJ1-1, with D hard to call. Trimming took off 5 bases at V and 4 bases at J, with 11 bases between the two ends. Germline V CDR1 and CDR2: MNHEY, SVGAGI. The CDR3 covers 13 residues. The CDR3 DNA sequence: TGTGCCAGCAGTGAACCGGCCCGCACTGAAGCTTTCTTT. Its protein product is CASSEPARTEAFF.

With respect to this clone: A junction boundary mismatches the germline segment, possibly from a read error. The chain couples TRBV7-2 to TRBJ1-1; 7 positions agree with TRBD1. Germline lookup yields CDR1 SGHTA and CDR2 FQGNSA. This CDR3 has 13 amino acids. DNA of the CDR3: TGTGCCAGCAGCTTAGAAGGGTTAGGGACAGCAAAATTT. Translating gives CASSLEGLGTAKF. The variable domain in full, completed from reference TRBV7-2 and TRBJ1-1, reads GAGVSQSPSNKVTEKGKDVELRCDPISGHTALYWYRQSLGQGLEFLIYFQGNSAPDKSGLPSDRFSAERTGGSVSTLTIQRTQQEDSAVYLCASSLEGLGTAKFGQGTRLTVV.

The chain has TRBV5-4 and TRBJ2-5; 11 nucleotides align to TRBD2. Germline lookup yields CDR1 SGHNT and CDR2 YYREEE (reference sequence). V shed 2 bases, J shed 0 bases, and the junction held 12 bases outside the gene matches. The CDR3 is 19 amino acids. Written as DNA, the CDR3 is TGTGCCAGCAGCTTAGCCGGGTTGGCTAGCGGGGGGTACCAAGAGACCCAGTACTTC. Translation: CASSLAGLASGGYQETQYF.

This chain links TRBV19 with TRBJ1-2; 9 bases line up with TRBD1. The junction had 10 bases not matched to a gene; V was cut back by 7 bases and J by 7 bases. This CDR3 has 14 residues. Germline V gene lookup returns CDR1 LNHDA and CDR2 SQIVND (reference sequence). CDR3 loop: CASTIRGQGTGYTF. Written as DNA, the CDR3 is TGTGCCAGTACCATTAGGGGACAGGGAACTGGCTACACCTTC. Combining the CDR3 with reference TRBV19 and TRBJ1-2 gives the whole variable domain DGGITQSPKYLFRKEGQNVTLSCEQNLNHDAMYWYRQDPGQGLRLIYYSQIVNDFQKGDIAEGYSVSREKKESFPLTVTSAQKNPTAFYLCASTIRGQGTGYTFGSGTRLTVV.

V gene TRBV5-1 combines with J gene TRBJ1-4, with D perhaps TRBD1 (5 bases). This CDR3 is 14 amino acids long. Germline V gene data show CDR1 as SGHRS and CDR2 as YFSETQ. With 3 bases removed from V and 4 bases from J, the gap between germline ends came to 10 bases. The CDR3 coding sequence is TGCGCCAGCAGCTCCGGGACTTTTAATGAAAAACTGTTTTTT. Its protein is CASSSGTFNEKLFF.

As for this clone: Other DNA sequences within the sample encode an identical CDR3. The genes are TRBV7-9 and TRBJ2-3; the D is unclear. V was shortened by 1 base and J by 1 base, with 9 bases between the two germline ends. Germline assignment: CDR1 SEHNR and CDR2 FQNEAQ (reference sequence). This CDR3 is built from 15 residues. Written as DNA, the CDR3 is TGTGCCAGCAGCTTAGGTGGGCAGGGCACAGATACGCAGTATTTT. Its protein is CASSLGGQGTDTQYF.

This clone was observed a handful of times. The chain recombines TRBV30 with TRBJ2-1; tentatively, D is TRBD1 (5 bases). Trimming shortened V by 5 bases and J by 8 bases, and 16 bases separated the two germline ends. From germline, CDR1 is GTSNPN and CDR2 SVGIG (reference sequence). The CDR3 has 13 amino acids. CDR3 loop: CAWDKRGQDEQFF. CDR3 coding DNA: TGTGCCTGGGACAAAAGGGGCCAGGATGAGCAGTTCTTC.

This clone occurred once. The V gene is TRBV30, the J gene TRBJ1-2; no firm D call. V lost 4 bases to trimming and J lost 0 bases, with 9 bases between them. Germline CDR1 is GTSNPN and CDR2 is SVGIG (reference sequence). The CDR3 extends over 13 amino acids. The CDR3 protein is CAWNARANYGYTF. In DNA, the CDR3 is TGTGCCTGGAATGCACGTGCTAACTATGGCTACACCTTC.

CDR3 loop: CASSQEGVLGTPLHF. DNA for the CDR3: TGTGCCAGCAGCCAGGAGGGGGTTCTAGGGACACCCCTCCACTTT. The V call is TRBV5-5, the J call TRBJ1-6, with D tentatively TRBD1 (6 bases). The CDR3 is 15 residues long. Trimming took 4 bases from V and 11 from J, leaving 19 bases between them. Germline CDR1 SGHKS, CDR2 YYEKEE (reference sequence).

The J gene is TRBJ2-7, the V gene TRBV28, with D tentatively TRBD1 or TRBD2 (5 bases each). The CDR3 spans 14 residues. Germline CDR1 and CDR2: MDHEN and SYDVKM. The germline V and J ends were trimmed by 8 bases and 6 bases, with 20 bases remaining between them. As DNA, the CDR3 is TGTGCCAGCCAAATTATGGGGGTCGCGCGCGAGCAGTACTTC. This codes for CASQIMGVAREQYF.

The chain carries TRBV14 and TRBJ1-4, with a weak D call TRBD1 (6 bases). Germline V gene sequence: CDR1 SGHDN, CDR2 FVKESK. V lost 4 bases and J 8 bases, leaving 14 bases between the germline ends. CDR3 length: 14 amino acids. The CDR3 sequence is CASSLTGAGEKLFF. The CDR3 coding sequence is TGTGCCAGCAGCCTTACGGGGGCTGGGGAAAAACTGTTTTTT.

The CDR3 here is CSARGGAGEVAEQYF. Here the CDR3 DNA reads TGCAGCGCGCGGGGGGGTGCGGGAGAGGTTGCCGAGCAGTACTTC. The gene calls are TRBV29-1 and TRBJ2-7, with 9 bases that match TRBD2. V dropped 7 bases and J dropped 6; count of bases not matched to a gene: 16. The CDR3 totals 15 residues. Germline CDR1 reads SQVTM; CDR2 reads ANQGSEA.

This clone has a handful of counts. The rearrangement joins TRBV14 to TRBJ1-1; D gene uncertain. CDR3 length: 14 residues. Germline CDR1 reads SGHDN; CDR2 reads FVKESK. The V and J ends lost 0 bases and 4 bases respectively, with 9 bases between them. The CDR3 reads CASSQDLTGTEAFF. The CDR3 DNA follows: TGTGCCAGCAGCCAAGATCTTACGGGCACTGAAGCTTTCTTT. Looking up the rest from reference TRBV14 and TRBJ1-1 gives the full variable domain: EAGVTQFPSHSVIEKGQTVTLRCDPISGHDNLYWYRRVMGKEIKFLLHFVKESKQDESGMPNNRFLAERTGGTYSTLKVQPAELEDSGVYFCASSQDLTGTEAFFGQGTRLTVV.

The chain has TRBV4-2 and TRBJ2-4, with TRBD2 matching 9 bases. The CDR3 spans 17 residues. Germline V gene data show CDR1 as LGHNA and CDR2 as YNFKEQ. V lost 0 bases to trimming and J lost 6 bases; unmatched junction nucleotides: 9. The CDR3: CASSQDDRSGGSNIQYF. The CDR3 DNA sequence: TGTGCCAGCAGCCAAGATGACCGGAGCGGGGGGTCAAACATTCAGTACTTC.

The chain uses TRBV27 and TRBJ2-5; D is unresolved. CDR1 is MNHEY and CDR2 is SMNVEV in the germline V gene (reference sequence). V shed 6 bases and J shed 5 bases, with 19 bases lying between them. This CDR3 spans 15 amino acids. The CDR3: CASRSLAWVGETQYF. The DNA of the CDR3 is TGTGCCAGCAGATCCTTAGCCTGGGTAGGCGAGACCCAGTACTTC.

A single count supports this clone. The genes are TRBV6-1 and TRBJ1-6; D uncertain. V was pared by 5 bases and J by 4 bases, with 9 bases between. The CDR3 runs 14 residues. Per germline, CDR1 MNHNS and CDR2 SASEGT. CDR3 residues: CASSFTEYNSPLHF. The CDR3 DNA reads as TGTGCCAGCAGTTTTACAGAGTATAATTCACCCCTCCACTTT.

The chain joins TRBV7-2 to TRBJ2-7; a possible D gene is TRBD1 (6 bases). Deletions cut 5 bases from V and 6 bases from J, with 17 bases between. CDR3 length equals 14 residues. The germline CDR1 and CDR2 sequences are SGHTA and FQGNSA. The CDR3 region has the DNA TGTGCCAGCAGCCCATCCTCGCTAGGGGGCGAGCAGTACTTC. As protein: CASSPSSLGGEQYF.

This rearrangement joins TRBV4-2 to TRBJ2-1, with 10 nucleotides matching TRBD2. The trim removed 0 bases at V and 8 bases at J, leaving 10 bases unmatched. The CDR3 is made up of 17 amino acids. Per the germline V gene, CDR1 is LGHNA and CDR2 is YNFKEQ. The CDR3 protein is CASSQDWAIAGGYEQFF. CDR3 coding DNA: TGTGCCAGCAGCCAAGATTGGGCGATAGCGGGGGGTTATGAGCAGTTCTTC.